Presented here are 12 T cell receptor beta chains from one specimen sequenced in a study of blood T cell repertoires in COVID-19. Only in-frame clones appear in the TCRdb table, and some are missing; sequencing was by immunoSEQ multiplex PCR. Altogether about 180,000 clones are present, over 75% being singletons, with the ten largest covering approximately 6.2%. Specimen: peripheral blood. Every receptor here comes from a man between 65 and 85 years old with active or convalescent COVID-19.

The rearrangement joins TRBV25-1 to TRBJ1-3; perhaps TRBD1 as D (5 bases). The V and J ends lost 6 bases and 0 bases respectively, with 12 bases between them. Germline CDR1 and CDR2: MGHDK and SYGVNS. CDR3 size: 15 residues. CDR3 loop: CASSPPGGSGNTIYF. DNA for the CDR3: TGTGCCAGCAGCCCCCCCGGGGGCTCTGGAAACACCATATATTTT. Based on the CDR3 plus reference TRBV25-1 and TRBJ1-3, the full variable domain is EADIYQTPRYLVIGTGKKITLECSQTMGHDKMYWYQQDPGMELHLIHYSYGVNSTEKGDLSSESTVSRIRTEHFPLTLESARPSHTSQYLCASSPPGGSGNTIYFGEGSWLTVV.

V and J are TRBV9 and TRBJ1-5, with TRBD1 as a possible D gene (6 bases). Trimming shortened V by 6 bases and J by 2 bases, and 30 bases separated the two germline ends. CDR3 size: 20 residues. From germline, CDR1 is SGDLS and CDR2 YYNGEE. The CDR3 DNA follows: TGTGCCAGCAACTGGTCCCCCCGTTTAGGGGGGGAGGGCGGCAATCAGCCCCAGCATTTT. This encodes CASNWSPRLGGEGGNQPQHF. Based on the CDR3 plus reference TRBV9 and TRBJ1-5, the full variable domain is DSGVTQTPKHLITATGQRVTLRCSPRSGDLSVYWYQQSLDQGLQFLIQYYNGEERAKGNILERFSAQQFPDLHSELNLSSLELGDSALYFCASNWSPRLGGEGGNQPQHFGDGTRLSIL.

The chain uses TRBV28 and TRBJ2-7; 8 positions agree with TRBD1. From germline, CDR1 is MDHEN and CDR2 SYDVKM. The CDR3 sequence is 12 residues long. The CDR3 sequence: CAAQGARYEQYF. For the CDR3, the DNA is TGTGCTGCCCAGGGGGCGCGGTACGAGCAGTACTTC.

This chain uses TRBV10-1 with TRBJ1-1; D perhaps matches TRBD1 (5 bases). V lost 3 bases to trimming and J lost 6 bases, with 14 bases between them. The CDR3 runs 14 residues. Per the germline V gene, CDR1 is WNHNN and CDR2 is SYGVQD (reference sequence). This CDR3 is CASSEGVTVPEAFF. CDR3 sequence (DNA): TGCGCCAGCAGTGAAGGGGTGACAGTACCTGAAGCTTTCTTT.

The chain carries TRBV2 and TRBJ1-2; 8 bases map to TRBD1. The CDR3 loop spans 17 amino acids. Germline-derived CDR1 and CDR2 are SNHLY and FYNNEI. V lost 7 bases and J lost 4; bases outside the gene matches: 17. CDR3 DNA sequence: TGTGCCAGCAAATTTGGGAAAACCGGGACAGGCCTCTATGGCTACACCTTC. Translation: CASKFGKTGTGLYGYTF.

The V call is TRBV4-3, the J call TRBJ2-3; 8 bases agree with TRBD2. Germline-derived CDR1 and CDR2 are LGHNA and YSLEER. V shed 0 bases and J 6 bases; nucleotides not matched to a gene: 8. The CDR3 consists of 16 residues. The CDR3 DNA is TGCGCCAGCAGCCAAGATTGGCCGGGGGGGCAGGATACGCAGTATTTT. Translating it yields CASSQDWPGGQDTQYF.

This chain uses TRBV18 with TRBJ1-2; 10 nucleotides agree with TRBD1. The germline V gene encodes CDR1 KGHSH and CDR2 LQKENI. V dropped 4 bases and J dropped 2; count of bases not matched to a gene: 4. The CDR3 has 15 residues. The CDR3: CASSLTDRGNYGYTF. Written as DNA, the CDR3 is TGTGCCAGCTCACTAACGGACAGGGGGAACTATGGCTACACCTTC.

The chain employs TRBV19 and TRBJ2-3; 9 bases agree with TRBD2. Germline V gene sequence: CDR1 LNHDA, CDR2 SQIVND (reference sequence). Trimming cost V 3 bases and J 2 bases; bases outside gene matches: 6. The CDR3 is 16 residues long. The CDR3 protein is CASSIFLAGPTDTQYF. CDR3 DNA sequence: TGTGCCAGTAGTATTTTTCTAGCGGGGCCCACAGATACGCAGTATTTT.

V and J are TRBV4-3 and TRBJ2-1; TRBD2 aligns across 9 bases. After removal of 4 bases from V and 5 bases from J, the junction contained 9 bases not matched to a gene. The germline gives CDR1 LGHNA, CDR2 YSLEER. The CDR3 loop spans 16 amino acids. CDR3 sequence reads: CASSRQTGLADNEQFF. The CDR3 DNA sequence: TGCGCCAGCAGCCGACAAACGGGACTAGCAGACAATGAGCAGTTCTTC.

This sequence joins TRBV12-3 or TRBV12-4 and TRBJ2-3, with D tentatively TRBD1 (5 bases). V shed 5 bases and J shed 9 bases, with 12 bases lying between them. The CDR3 has 12 residues. The CDR3 reads CASSADSYTQYF. Here the CDR3 DNA reads TGTGCCAGCAGTGCTGACAGTTACACGCAGTATTTT.

This clone occurred once. This rearrangement joins TRBV5-1 to TRBJ1-1; D perhaps matches TRBD1 (5 bases). The V gene lost 1 base and the J gene lost 0 bases, with 19 bases spanning the gap. The germline V gene encodes CDR1 SGHRS and CDR2 YFSETQ. CDR3 length: 18 residues. The CDR3 nucleotides are TGCGCCAGCAGCTTGCTTCCCCGCGGAGAAGGGGTGAACACTGAAGCTTTCTTT. Translating gives CASSLLPRGEGVNTEAFF.

This clone was seen a few times. The rearrangement joins TRBV6-6 to TRBJ1-1; D perhaps matches TRBD1 (6 bases). The V gene's germline CDR1 is MNHNY and CDR2 SVGAGI (reference sequence). The CDR3 has 15 amino acids. V was shortened by 7 bases and J by 0 bases, with 15 bases between the two germline ends. The CDR3 sequence is CASNVGAPMNTEAFF. For the CDR3, the DNA is TGTGCCAGCAACGTGGGGGCGCCCATGAACACTGAAGCTTTCTTT.